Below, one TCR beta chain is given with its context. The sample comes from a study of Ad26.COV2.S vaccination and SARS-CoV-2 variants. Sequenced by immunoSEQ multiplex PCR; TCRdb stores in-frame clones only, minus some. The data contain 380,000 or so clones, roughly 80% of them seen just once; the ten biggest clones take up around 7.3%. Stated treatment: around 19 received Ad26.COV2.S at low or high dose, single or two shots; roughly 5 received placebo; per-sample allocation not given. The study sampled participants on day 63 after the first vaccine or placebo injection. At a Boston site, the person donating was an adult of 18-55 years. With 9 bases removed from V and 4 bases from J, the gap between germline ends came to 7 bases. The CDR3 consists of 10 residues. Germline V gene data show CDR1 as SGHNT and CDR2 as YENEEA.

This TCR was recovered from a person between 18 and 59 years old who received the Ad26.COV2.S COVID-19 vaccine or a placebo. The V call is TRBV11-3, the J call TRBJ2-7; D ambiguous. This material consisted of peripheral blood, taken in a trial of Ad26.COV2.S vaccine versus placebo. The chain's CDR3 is CARGSYEQYF. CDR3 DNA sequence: TGTGCCAGGGGATCATACGAGCAGTACTTC.